These 18 T cell receptor beta chains came from one sample sequenced in a study of cytomegalovirus exposure and HLA in healthy donors. PCR amplification relied on 60 Vbeta primers (plus 13 Jbeta primers). TCRdb's table, derived via immunoSEQ multiplex PCR, lists solely in-frame clones and lacks some. The repertoire holds about 140,000 clones, 75% to 85% seen once, with around 2% in the top ten. Sequencing was done on a sample of PBMCs. The origin of the receptors is a female donor in good health and CMV-seropositive.

The chain recombines TRBV4-2 with TRBJ1-1; perhaps TRBD1 as D (6 bases). V gave up 4 bases and J gave up 1 base, with 28 bases separating them. The CDR3 is made up of 20 amino acids. Germline V CDR1 and CDR2: LGHNA, YNFKEQ. The CDR3, as DNA: TGTGCCAGCAGCCCGGACCTACCGGGGGGGCGCCGCTATGGGAACACTGAAGCTTTCTTT. As protein: CASSPDLPGGRRYGNTEAFF.

This chain uses TRBV6-5 with TRBJ2-7, with 12 nucleotides matching TRBD1. The CDR3 is 15 residues long. The germline CDR1 and CDR2 sequences are MNHEY and SVGAGI. V was clipped by 4 bases and J by 7 bases; unmatched bases: 8. The CDR3 DNA is TGTGCCAGCAGTTCTCCGGGACAGGGGGCGCGTGAGCAGTACTTC. Its translation is CASSSPGQGAREQYF.

This sequence joins TRBV5-1 and TRBJ2-7, with 7 bases that match TRBD1. CDR3 length: 16 residues. The V and J ends lost 4 bases and 1 base, in that order; junction bases with no gene match: 11. Germline-derived CDR1 and CDR2 are SGHRS and YFSETQ. DNA of the CDR3: TGCGCCAGCAGCCCTCGGACAGGATACCTTTCCTACGAGCAGTACTTC. Protein sequence: CASSPRTGYLSYEQYF.

This chain joins TRBV2 and TRBJ2-7, with D possibly TRBD1 on 6 matching bases. The CDR3 is 13 residues long. The V gene's germline CDR1 is SNHLY and CDR2 FYNNEI. Trimming cost V 4 bases and J 7 bases, with 14 bases left between them. The CDR3 region is CASSGYRVGEQYF. CDR3 coding DNA: TGTGCCAGCAGTGGGTACAGGGTAGGGGAGCAGTACTTC.

The chain is built from TRBV6-5 and TRBJ1-2; D gene unclear. The germline gives CDR1 MNHEY, CDR2 SVGAGI. Deletions cut 6 bases from V and 2 bases from J, with 7 bases between. The CDR3 is 12 residues long. CDR3 amino acids: CASRFPNYGYTF. The CDR3 DNA sequence: TGTGCCAGCAGATTCCCAAACTATGGCTACACCTTC.

The J gene is TRBJ2-3, the V gene TRBV29-1; D is perhaps TRBD1 (6 bases). The ends were cut back, 3 bases at V and 4 bases at J, with 8 bases in the middle. Per the germline V gene, CDR1 is SQVTM and CDR2 is ANQGSEA. This CDR3 comprises 12 residues. In DNA, the CDR3 is TGCAGCGTTGATCCAGGGGCAGATACGCAGTATTTT. Amino acid sequence: CSVDPGADTQYF.

The chain employs TRBV27 and TRBJ2-3; TRBD1 might be the D (6 bases). V was cut by 6 bases and J by 5 bases, with 9 bases left in between. Germline CDR1 is MNHEY and CDR2 is SMNVEV (reference sequence). CDR3 length: 12 amino acids. The CDR3 DNA is TGTGCCAGCAGGACAGGATTAGATACGCAGTATTTT. It encodes CASRTGLDTQYF.

The chain uses TRBV11-3 and TRBJ1-1; D call uncertain. Trimming removed 6 bases from V and 1 base from J, with 9 bases in between. The CDR3 sequence is 13 residues long. Looked up from germline, CDR1 is SGHNT and CDR2 is YENEEA. The CDR3 region is CASSTGENTEAFF. CDR3 nucleotide sequence: TGTGCCAGCAGTACCGGGGAGAACACTGAAGCTTTCTTT.

The DNA for the CDR3 is TGTGCCAGCAGCTCCCAGTGGGCGCGTACTGAAGCTTTCTTT. Its protein is CASSSQWARTEAFF. This chain joins TRBV28 and TRBJ1-1; D is uncertain. Germline V gene data show CDR1 as MDHEN and CDR2 as SYDVKM. The CDR3 consists of 14 residues. V lost 6 bases and J lost 5, with 16 bases in between.

The CDR3 DNA follows: TGTGCCAGCAGTTCCCGGCTAGCGGGGGGCCTAGACGAGCAGTACTTC. Translation: CASSSRLAGGLDEQYF. The chain recombines TRBV28 with TRBJ2-7; 11 bases line up with TRBD2. Germline V gene data show CDR1 as MDHEN and CDR2 as SYDVKM. V dropped 4 bases and J dropped 5; count of bases not matched to a gene: 10. The CDR3 totals 16 residues.

The V and J genes are TRBV27 and TRBJ2-1; 9 bases fit TRBD2. This CDR3 has 14 residues. The V and J ends lost 5 bases and 14 bases, in that order; junction bases with no gene match: 13. The germline V gene encodes CDR1 MNHEY and CDR2 SMNVEV (reference sequence). The CDR3 DNA reads TGTGCCAGCAGTCCCCCTGATAGCGGGAGTAGGAAGTTCTTC. This codes for CASSPPDSGSRKFF.

The CDR3, as DNA: TGTGCCAGCAGCCCCGAGTTGGGCCAGGGTGGTACCGGGGAGCTGTTTTTT. This sequence encodes CASSPELGQGGTGELFF. V gene TRBV11-3 combines with J gene TRBJ2-2; the D gene is possibly TRBD1 (5 bases). Trimming stripped 5 bases from V and 5 bases from J, with 21 bases between. The CDR3 is 17 amino acids. The germline CDR1 and CDR2 sequences are SGHNT and YENEEA. The complete variable domain, with remaining parts taken from reference TRBV11-3 and TRBJ2-2, reads EAGVVQSPRYKIIEKKQPVAFWCNPISGHNTLYWYLQNLGQGPELLIRYENEEAVDDSQLPKDRFSAERLKGVDSTLKIQPAELGDSAVYLCASSPELGQGGTGELFFGEGSRLTVL.

This chain joins TRBV20-1 and TRBJ1-2; 9 nucleotides match TRBD1. With V trimmed by 6 bases and J by 8 bases, 4 bases remained unmatched. The CDR3 contains 11 residues. Germline V gene data show CDR1 as DFQATT and CDR2 as SNEGSKA (reference sequence). The CDR3 here is CSAWTGDGYTF. The DNA of the CDR3 is TGCAGTGCGTGGACAGGGGACGGCTACACCTTC.

The gene calls are TRBV2 and TRBJ2-7; a weak D match, TRBD2 (5 bases). The CDR3 sequence is 14 residues long. V gave up 7 bases and J gave up 1 base, with 14 bases separating them. Germline V gives CDR1 SNHLY, CDR2 FYNNEI. The CDR3 sequence: CASTSGRGSYEQYF. In DNA form, the CDR3 reads TGTGCCAGCACCAGCGGCCGAGGGTCCTACGAGCAGTACTTC.

This rearrangement joins TRBV28 to TRBJ1-2, with D hard to call. V was pared by 4 bases and J by 4 bases, with 4 bases between. CDR1 is MDHEN, CDR2 SYDVKM, per germline. The CDR3 runs to 11 residues. CDR3 sequence: CASSSGYGYTF. The CDR3 region has the DNA TGTGCCAGCAGTTCGGGCTATGGCTACACCTTC.

This rearrangement joins TRBV5-1 to TRBJ1-4, with TRBD1 identical over 8 bases. The germline gives CDR1 SGHRS, CDR2 YFSETQ. The CDR3 contains 17 residues. The ends lost 1 base at V and 0 bases at J; junction bases unmatched: 5. CDR3 in DNA: TGCGCCAGCAGCTTGAATTCAGGGGGCTCAACTAATGAAAAACTGTTTTTT. Amino acids: CASSLNSGGSTNEKLFF.

This clone came up a few times. J is TRBJ2-3 and V is TRBV7-2; 11 bases are shared with TRBD2. The CDR3 length is 15 residues. Germline CDR1 and CDR2: SGHTA and FQGNSA. V shed 5 bases, J shed 5 bases, and the junction held 6 bases outside the gene matches. The DNA for the CDR3 is TGTGCCAGCAGCATAATAGCGGGGGGGGGAGATACGCAGTATTTT. Translated: CASSIIAGGGDTQYF.

This clone was recorded once. The chain uses TRBV6-5 and TRBJ2-1; 9 bases agree with TRBD1. The J segment lost 6 bases and the V segment lost 5 bases, leaving 8 bases of the junction unmatched. The CDR3 extends over 15 amino acids. The germline CDR1 and CDR2 sequences are MNHEY and SVGAGI. This CDR3 is CASSPDRDRVNEQFF. DNA of the CDR3: TGTGCCAGCAGTCCAGACCGGGACAGGGTCAATGAGCAGTTCTTC.